The 31 T cell receptor beta chains below all came from one sample that was sequenced in a study of T cells in localized non-small cell lung cancer. Repertoires were generated with immunoSEQ multiplex PCR, while TCRdb's copy carries only in-frame clones and drops some. The repertoire holds more than 45,000 clones, 60% to 85% seen once, with 17% in the top ten. Specimen: peripheral blood, collected before any cancer treatment. These receptors were taken from a man between 40 and 70 years old with stage I squamous cell lung carcinoma.

This chain uses TRBV6-4 with TRBJ2-3; unclear D gene. Trimming took off 6 bases at V and 6 bases at J, with 7 bases between the two ends. The CDR3 runs to 11 residues. Germline V gene sequence: CDR1 MRHNA, CDR2 SNTAGT. CDR3 protein: CASSLGDTQYF. CDR3 DNA: TGTGCCAGCAGCCTTGGGGATACGCAGTATTTT.

Comments on this clone: This CDR3 is also generated by other DNA sequences in the sample. The chain employs TRBV6-4 and TRBJ2-6; D remains unclear. Germline V lookup: CDR1 MRHNA, CDR2 SNTAGT. V lost 0 bases and J 4 bases, leaving 4 bases between the germline ends. The CDR3 is 14 amino acids. CDR3 region: CASSDSPGANVLTF. CDR3 coding DNA: TGTGCCAGCAGTGACTCCCCAGGGGCCAACGTCCTGACTTTC.

The chain has TRBV10-3 and TRBJ1-2; D not resolved. The CDR3 has 12 amino acids. V was pared by 4 bases and J by 6 bases, with 9 bases between. CDR1 is ENHRY, CDR2 SYGVKD, per germline. CDR3 nucleotide sequence: TGTGCCATCAGTGGGTCTTCGGATGGCTACACCTTC. It encodes CAISGSSDGYTF.

This rearrangement joins TRBV7-6 to TRBJ1-1; D is undetermined. CDR3 length: 13 amino acids. CDR1 is SGHVS, CDR2 FNYEAQ, per germline. V was cut by 2 bases and J by 0 bases, with 4 bases left in between. CDR3 DNA: TGTGCCAGCAGCTTAACAGTGAACACTGAAGCTTTCTTT. It translates to CASSLTVNTEAFF.

The chain is built from TRBV5-6 and TRBJ2-5, with D tentatively TRBD2 (5 bases). CDR1 is SGHDT and CDR2 is YYEEEE in the germline V gene. CDR3 length equals 13 residues. V lost 1 base and J 1 base, leaving 5 bases between the germline ends. For the CDR3, the DNA is TGTGCCAGCAGCTTGACTAGCCAAGAGACCCAGTACTTC. This encodes CASSLTSQETQYF. Using reference TRBV5-6 and TRBJ2-5 for the parts outside the CDR3, the full variable domain is DAGVTQSPTHLIKTRGQQVTLRCSPKSGHDTVSWYQQALGQGPQFIFQYYEEEERQRGNFPDRFSGHQFPNYSSELNVNALLLGDSALYLCASSLTSQETQYFGPGTRLLVL.

The chain links TRBV5-1 to TRBJ1-4; D call uncertain. Germline CDR1 and CDR2: SGHRS and YFSETQ. Trimming removed 4 bases from V and 2 bases from J, with 6 bases in between. This CDR3 contains 13 residues. The DNA of the CDR3 is TGCGCCAGCAGCGTATATACTAATGAAAAACTGTTTTTT. Its protein product is CASSVYTNEKLFF.

The V call is TRBV25-1, the J call TRBJ2-7; D is uncertain. This CDR3 has 12 amino acids. The germline CDR1 and CDR2 sequences are MGHDK and SYGVNS. The V end was cut by 4 bases, the J end by 1 base, with 5 bases between. Here the CDR3 DNA reads TGTGCCAGCAGTGGGCAGTCCTACGAGCAGTACTTC. This encodes CASSGQSYEQYF.

To note about this clone: A junction boundary mismatches the germline segment, possibly from a read error. This rearrangement joins TRBV27 to TRBJ2-7; 10 bases line up with TRBD2. The CDR3 has 14 amino acids. Looked up from germline, CDR1 is MNHEY and CDR2 is SMNVEV (reference sequence). The CDR3 DNA reads TGTGCCAGCAGTCGTTATAGCGGGGGGCCGGGTGTAGAATTC. Translated: CASSRYSGGPGVEF.

As to this clone: Sequence at one end of the junction differs from germline and may be a read error. The chain links TRBV30 to TRBJ1-5; D remains unclear. The CDR3 is 16 amino acids. CDR1 is GTSNPN, CDR2 SVGIG, per germline (reference sequence). CDR3 region: CAFTREGSPSSQPQHF. The CDR3 DNA follows: TGTGCCTTCACGAGGGAAGGGTCGCCAAGCAGTCAGCCCCAGCATTTT.

The chain joins TRBV7-2 to TRBJ2-1, with D unresolved. This CDR3 has 16 amino acids. V was trimmed by 1 base and J by 4 bases, leaving 14 bases between them. Germline CDR1 and CDR2: SGHTA and FQGNSA. This chain's CDR3 is CASSLGQAGQYNEQFF. CDR3 sequence (DNA): TGTGCCAGCAGCTTAGGGCAGGCAGGCCAATACAATGAGCAGTTCTTC. The whole variable domain, filled in from reference TRBV7-2 and TRBJ2-1, reads GAGVSQSPSNKVTEKGKDVELRCDPISGHTALYWYRQSLGQGLEFLIYFQGNSAPDKSGLPSDRFSAERTGGSVSTLTIQRTQQEDSAVYLCASSLGQAGQYNEQFFGPGTRLTVL.

The CDR3 nucleotides are TGTGCCAGCACGGGATTCGAGGCGAGGGACTATGGCTACACCTTC. Its protein is CASTGFEARDYGYTF. The V and J genes are TRBV6-5 and TRBJ1-2; D is unclear. Germline V gene sequence: CDR1 MNHEY, CDR2 SVGAGI. The CDR3 sequence is 15 residues long. Between the trimmed V and J ends, which lost 7 bases and 3 bases, there was a span of 18 bases.

This clone was counted a single time. The chain is built from TRBV9 and TRBJ1-1; the D gene is possibly TRBD1 (6 bases). The germline V gene encodes CDR1 SGDLS and CDR2 YYNGEE. The CDR3 loop spans 12 amino acids. The V gene lost 5 bases and the J gene lost 10 bases, with 15 bases spanning the gap. CDR3 region: CASRVQGGPAFF. DNA of the CDR3: TGTGCCAGCAGGGTACAGGGTGGACCAGCTTTCTTT. Looking up the rest from reference TRBV9 and TRBJ1-1 gives the full variable domain: DSGVTQTPKHLITATGQRVTLRCSPRSGDLSVYWYQQSLDQGLQFLIQYYNGEERAKGNILERFSAQQFPDLHSELNLSSLELGDSALYFCASRVQGGPAFFGQGTRLTVV.

This clone was detected once. The V and J genes are TRBV28 and TRBJ2-3; TRBD2 aligns across 9 bases. Germline assignment: CDR1 MDHEN and CDR2 SYDVKM. This CDR3 is 17 amino acids long. After removal of 3 bases from V and 1 base from J, the junction contained 8 bases not matched to a gene. The CDR3 protein is CASSFRGSGGRTDTQYF. The CDR3 DNA reads TGTGCCAGCAGTTTCCGCGGGAGCGGGGGGCGCACAGATACGCAGTATTTT. Full variable domain (remainder filled in from reference TRBV28 and TRBJ2-3): DVKVTQSSRYLVKRTGEKVFLECVQDMDHENMFWYRQDPGLGLRLIYFSYDVKMKEKGDIPEGYSVSREKKERFSLILESASTNQTSMYLCASSFRGSGGRTDTQYFGPGTRLTVL.

The chain has TRBV11-1 and TRBJ2-5, with TRBD1 as a possible D gene (5 bases). Germline V gene sequence: CDR1 SGHAT, CDR2 FQDESV (reference sequence). V lost 5 bases, J lost 2 bases, and 21 bases lay in between. The CDR3 length is 17 residues. The chain's CDR3 is CASSPVVSWQGQETQYF. CDR3 DNA sequence: TGTGCCAGCAGCCCTGTTGTTTCGTGGCAGGGTCAAGAGACCCAGTACTTC.

The chain couples TRBV7-2 to TRBJ1-2; D is unclear. The CDR3 covers 13 residues. The germline V gene has CDR1 SGHTA and CDR2 FQGNSA. The germline V and J ends were trimmed by 4 bases and 7 bases, with 13 bases remaining between them. This CDR3 reads CASSSRAEAGYTF. CDR3 nucleotide sequence: TGTGCCAGCAGCTCTCGGGCCGAAGCTGGCTACACCTTC.

This chain connects TRBV10-1 to TRBJ1-2; tentatively, D is TRBD1 (5 bases). This CDR3 is 14 amino acids long. The ends were cut back, 7 bases at V and 3 bases at J, with 15 bases in the middle. Germline loops: CDR1 WNHNN, CDR2 SYGVQD (reference sequence). The CDR3 sequence is CASTPNTGDYGYTF. The CDR3 DNA sequence: TGCGCCAGCACCCCGAATACAGGAGACTATGGCTACACCTTC.

The rearrangement uses TRBV19 and TRBJ1-5; D is ambiguous. V was shortened by 1 base and J by 2 bases, with 6 bases between the two germline ends. Per the germline V gene, CDR1 is LNHDA and CDR2 is SQIVND (reference sequence). This CDR3 has 14 residues. Here the CDR3 DNA reads TGTGCCAGTAGTATAGGCCAGGGCAATCAGCCCCAGCATTTT. This codes for CASSIGQGNQPQHF.

J is TRBJ2-1 and V is TRBV25-1; D not certain. This CDR3 is built from 14 residues. With 0 bases removed from V and 2 bases from J, the gap between germline ends came to 5 bases. Germline V gene data show CDR1 as MGHDK and CDR2 as SYGVNS. The CDR3 DNA reads TGTGCCAGCAGTGAATACTGGGCCTACAATGAGCAGTTCTTC. Translation: CASSEYWAYNEQFF. The complete variable domain, with remaining parts taken from reference TRBV25-1 and TRBJ2-1, reads EADIYQTPRYLVIGTGKKITLECSQTMGHDKMYWYQQDPGMELHLIHYSYGVNSTEKGDLSSESTVSRIRTEHFPLTLESARPSHTSQYLCASSEYWAYNEQFFGPGTRLTVL.

This clone was recorded once. This rearrangement joins TRBV14 to TRBJ1-4, with D maybe TRBD1 (6 bases). Trimming shortened V by 8 bases and J by 5 bases, and 18 bases separated the two germline ends. The CDR3 is 15 amino acids. In germline, CDR1 is SGHDN, CDR2 FVKESK. The CDR3 sequence is CASAQQGRGNEKLFF. CDR3 sequence (DNA): TGTGCCAGCGCTCAACAGGGACGGGGAAATGAAAAACTGTTTTTT.

The rearrangement links TRBV18 to TRBJ2-1; 9 bases match TRBD2. The germline V gene has CDR1 KGHSH and CDR2 LQKENI. The ends lost 3 bases at V and 7 bases at J; junction bases unmatched: 25. The CDR3 is 21 residues long. The CDR3 is CASSPRGGIGSSSGILNEQFF. The CDR3 DNA follows: TGTGCCAGCTCACCTAGAGGGGGAATAGGTTCGTCTAGCGGGATCCTTAATGAGCAGTTCTTC.

CDR3: CASIKTGRGYGYTF. The CDR3 DNA reads TGTGCCAGCATAAAAACAGGCCGGGGCTATGGCTACACCTTC. The chain recombines TRBV6-5 with TRBJ1-2; tentative D call: TRBD1 (5 bases). This CDR3 region has 14 residues. Per the germline V gene, CDR1 is MNHEY and CDR2 is SVGAGI. The V end was cut by 7 bases, the J end by 4 bases, with 16 bases between.

A few counts support this clone. V is TRBV6-6 and J is TRBJ1-5, with TRBD1 as a possible D gene (5 bases). The CDR3 spans 14 residues. V dropped 6 bases and J dropped 7 bases, with 16 bases sitting between them. Germline lookup yields CDR1 MNHNY and CDR2 SVGAGI (reference sequence). The CDR3 coding sequence is TGTGCCAGCAGAGGGGTTGAGGGCAGGCAGCCCCAGCATTTT. It codes for CASRGVEGRQPQHF.

The chain has TRBV6-5 and TRBJ2-1; unclear D gene. Germline lookup yields CDR1 MNHEY and CDR2 SVGAGI. The CDR3 extends over 11 amino acids. The V end was cut by 5 bases, the J end by 3 bases, with 2 bases between. CDR3 coding DNA: TGTGCCAGCAGTCGCTACAATGAGCAGTTCTTC. This translates into CASSRYNEQFF.

This rearrangement joins TRBV14 to TRBJ1-6; D ambiguous. The germline gives CDR1 SGHDN, CDR2 FVKESK. The CDR3 contains 15 residues. With 4 bases removed from V and 7 bases from J, the gap between germline ends came to 14 bases. In DNA form, the CDR3 reads TGTGCCAGCAGCCTCCTCGGGAGTCCAAATTCACCCCTCCACTTT. Translation: CASSLLGSPNSPLHF. The variable domain in full, completed from reference TRBV14 and TRBJ1-6, reads EAGVTQFPSHSVIEKGQTVTLRCDPISGHDNLYWYRRVMGKEIKFLLHFVKESKQDESGMPNNRFLAERTGGTYSTLKVQPAELEDSGVYFCASSLLGSPNSPLHFGNGTRLTVT.

The chain recombines TRBV10-3 with TRBJ1-5; D possibly corresponds to TRBD1 (6 bases). CDR3 length equals 13 residues. Germline loops: CDR1 ENHRY, CDR2 SYGVKD. V was shortened by 8 bases and J by 3 bases, with 11 bases between the two germline ends. The CDR3 sequence: CAIGGQNNQPQHF. The CDR3 DNA follows: TGTGCCATCGGTGGACAGAACAATCAGCCCCAGCATTTT.

V and J are TRBV2 and TRBJ1-5; D unclear. CDR3 size: 13 residues. The ends were cut back, 6 bases at V and 9 bases at J, with 15 bases in the middle. The germline gives CDR1 SNHLY, CDR2 FYNNEI. The CDR3 reads CASRRVVGSPQHF. CDR3 nucleotide sequence: TGTGCCAGCAGGAGGGTAGTAGGATCGCCCCAGCATTTT.

This clone was seen repeatedly, ten times or more. CDR3 nucleotide sequence: TGTGCCAGCAGCGGAACCTACAGGGACCAAGAGACCCAGTACTTC. Translated: CASSGTYRDQETQYF. The V call is TRBV9, the J call TRBJ2-5; a possible D gene is TRBD1 (6 bases). Germline lookup yields CDR1 SGDLS and CDR2 YYNGEE. This CDR3 contains 15 residues. V was shortened by 3 bases and J by 0 bases, with 12 bases between the two germline ends.

The V gene is TRBV10-3, the J gene TRBJ2-5; 14 bases match TRBD2. Per the germline V gene, CDR1 is ENHRY and CDR2 is SYGVKD. V lost 3 bases to trimming and J lost 5 bases; unmatched junction nucleotides: 5. The CDR3 spans 16 residues. The CDR3 here is CAISDGLAGGRETQYF. DNA of the CDR3: TGTGCCATCAGTGATGGACTAGCGGGGGGAAGGGAGACCCAGTACTTC.

J is TRBJ2-7 and V is TRBV7-6, with 9 bases lining up with TRBD1. CDR3 length equals 14 residues. From germline, CDR1 is SGHVS and CDR2 FNYEAQ. Trimming at V came to 1 base and at J to 7 bases, leaving 5 bases not matched to a gene. The CDR3 bases are TGTGCCAGCAGCTTAGGGACAGGGGCTCGGGAGCAGTACTTC. This sequence encodes CASSLGTGAREQYF.

CDR3 amino acids: CASSLSSTSGRRTDTQYF. In nucleotides, the CDR3 is TGTGCCAGCAGTTTATCGTCGACTAGCGGGCGCCGCACAGATACGCAGTATTTT. V and J are TRBV27 and TRBJ2-3, with TRBD2 matching 10 bases. The CDR3 spans 18 residues. Unmatched junction bases numbered 7, after V lost 0 bases and J lost 1 base. Germline values: CDR1 MNHEY, CDR2 SMNVEV (reference sequence).

This chain joins TRBV28 and TRBJ1-2, with 7 bases fitting TRBD1. Looked up from germline, CDR1 is MDHEN and CDR2 is SYDVKM. The CDR3 sequence is 14 residues long. V was pared by 7 bases and J by 2 bases, with 7 bases of the junction left unmatched. In DNA form, the CDR3 reads TGTGCCAGCACCGGACAGGTGAAAAACTATGGCTACACCTTC. Encoded protein: CASTGQVKNYGYTF.